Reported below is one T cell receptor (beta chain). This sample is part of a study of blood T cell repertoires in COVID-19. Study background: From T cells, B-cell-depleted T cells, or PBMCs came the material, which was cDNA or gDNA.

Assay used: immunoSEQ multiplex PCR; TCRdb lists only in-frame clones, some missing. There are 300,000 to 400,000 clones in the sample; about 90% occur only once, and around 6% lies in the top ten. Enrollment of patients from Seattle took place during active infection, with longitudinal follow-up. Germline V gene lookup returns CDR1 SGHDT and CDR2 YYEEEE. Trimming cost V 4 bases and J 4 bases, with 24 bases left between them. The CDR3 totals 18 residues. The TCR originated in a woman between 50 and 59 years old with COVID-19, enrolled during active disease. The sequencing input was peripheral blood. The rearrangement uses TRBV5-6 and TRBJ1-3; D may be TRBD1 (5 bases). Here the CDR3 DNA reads TGTGCCAGCAGCCGGCGGGGCAGCCTCCGCTCTGGAGGAAACACCATATATTTT. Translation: CASSRRGSLRSGGNTIYF.